Sequencing of this T cell receptor (beta chain) was carried out in a study of blood T cells in healthy people across ages (dated by TCRdb to the mid-2010s). As for the study more broadly: Template switching captured roughly one uniquely barcoded TCR beta cDNA molecule per two T cells in model experiments. Age-related changes in TCR beta repertoire diversity were measured in the study by deep sequencing normalized with unique cDNA molecular identifiers. The donors were split into four age groups: young (average around 15 years), middle-aged (about 40), aged (more than 60) and long-lived (82). Donors of different ages were randomly distributed across sequencing lanes to avoid experimental bias. For two donors (one aged 18 to 30 and one aged 80 or older), the study analyzed two additional independent replicas of 1 million unique cDNA reads from the same blood draw. Study-level results and caveats: Donor CMV infection status was unknown, potentially confounding age-related changes in expanded clonotypes. Observed TCR beta diversity correlated strongly with the percentage of naive T cells measured by flow cytometry. Estimates of total diversity based on one million sequenced T cells were regarded as lower bounds and as underestimates. Because profiling used bulk unsorted PBMCs, naive and antigen-experienced compartments could not be compared conclusively. Compared with the aged group, more naive CD4+ T cells, fewer expanded clones and increased TCR diversity were shown by the long-lived group, suggesting age selection. As age increased, observed TCR beta diversity per million T cells dropped in a roughly linear way, and a significant reduction was already evident by age around 41.

The library came from 5' RACE. Instrument used: Illumina HiSeq 2500. The second PCR ran for roughly 7 to 11 cycles and used a J-beta primer mix along with a sample-barcoded 5' primer. A unique molecular identifier was introduced onto each TCR beta cDNA molecule by a template-switch 5' adaptor carrying 12 random nucleotides. Each sample yielded at least 2.5 million CDR3-containing paired-end reads. First-strand cDNA was synthesized from all RNA with the Mint cDNA synthesis kit, primed by a TRBC-specific oligonucleotide. Following uracil-DNA glycosylase treatment, a first 18-cycle PCR with universal primers M1SS and BC2_uni_R was performed on all cDNA. From the authors' description of their analysis: Each sample was normalized by randomly selecting 1 million high-quality reads, each carrying a distinct molecular identifier. Instead of being binned into consensus sequences, reads with shared molecular identifiers were discarded. MiTCR, run with a Q25 quality threshold and the strictest error-elimination algorithm, handled CDR3 identification, clonotype clustering and error correction. A nonparametric unseen species model using Euler transformation provided a lower-bound estimate of total TCR beta diversity. TCRdb trimmed public reads at Q25 via fastp, called clones via MiXCR and kept in-frame beta chains. Rows with one shared CDR3 protein collapse into an entry with the most common genes and DNA. TCRdb's processing, not the authors' own work, is the source of the V and J calls. Within this sample are approximately 830,000 distinct CDR3 sequences, with 62% of them counted one time only. About a quarter of the sample goes to the ten largest clones.

Systemically healthy Caucasian individuals from Russia, some 40 in total and aged roughly 6 to 100 years, were included as donors. Each donor gave ten milliliters of peripheral blood, drawn into EDTA-treated Vacutainer tubes. Ficoll-Paque density-gradient centrifugation was used to isolate PBMCs, with at least 6.5 million obtained per sample. Total RNA was extracted from PBMCs with Trizol reagent, with at least 5 micrograms obtained per sample. For every donor, an aliquot of PBMCs went through flow cytometry to measure the percentages of naive CD45RAhigh/CD27high T cells. CDR1 is given as DFQATT and CDR2 as SNEGSKA, both from the germline V gene (reference sequence). V is cut back by 0 bases and J by 6 bases, with 10 bases in the junction unmatched. The cysteine opens and the phenylalanine closes a CDR3 of 16 amino acids. Left in the record is the CDR3 DNA by itself, 48 bases read in frame from the first base.

With respect to this clonotype: What antigen it recognizes has not been identified. Nothing much larger sits one base from this clone, and base qualities are not available.

The rearranged segments are TRBV20-1 and TRBJ1-4; 7 bases in the middle match TRBD1. Sequencing input: blood. This sequence was found in a man aged 30 to 45 in good health. The sequence in DNA is TGCAGTGCTAGAGAGGACAGGATGAGTTGGGATGAAAAACTGTTTTTT. Translated, it gives CSAREDRMSWDEKLFF.